One and the same sample provided the 22 T cell receptor beta chains below, sequenced in a study of long-term antiretroviral therapy in people with HIV. An immunoSEQ assay, version v3.0, was performed at survey level. Libraries were prepared by immunoSEQ multiplex PCR; TCRdb keeps only in-frame clonotypes and omits some of them. The sample contains some 21,000 clones, approximately 80% of which appear only once. Sequences were derived from unsorted PBMCs, sampled 0.3 years after starting antiretroviral therapy. Receptor source: a man in his fifties with HIV.

J is TRBJ1-4 and V is TRBV19; 10 nucleotides line up with TRBD1. Germline CDR1 and CDR2: LNHDA and SQIVND (reference sequence). The CDR3 spans 14 residues. V was clipped by 8 bases and J by 7 bases; unmatched bases: 7. The CDR3, as DNA: TGTGCCAGTGAAAGACAGGGGGCCTTTGAAAAACTGTTTTTT. This sequence encodes CASERQGAFEKLFF.

This chain joins TRBV9 and TRBJ2-2; 7 positions match TRBD2. The V gene end was trimmed by 3 bases and the J gene end by 7 bases; junction bases not matched to a gene: 9. Germline V gene data show CDR1 as SGDLS and CDR2 as YYNGEE. CDR3 length equals 15 residues. For the CDR3, the DNA is TGTGCCAGCAGCGCGCGGACTAGTTGGGTCGGGGAGCTGTTTTTT. This encodes CASSARTSWVGELFF.

The genes are TRBV5-6 and TRBJ2-5; 9 nucleotides align to TRBD2. This CDR3 has 13 residues. The V gene's germline CDR1 is SGHDT and CDR2 YYEEEE. The J segment lost 5 bases and the V segment lost 1 base, leaving 0 bases of the junction unmatched. The CDR3 here is CASSLTSGETQYF. The CDR3 DNA is TGTGCCAGCAGCTTGACTAGCGGGGAGACCCAGTACTTC.

The genes are TRBV6-5 and TRBJ2-3, with 7 bases lining up with TRBD2. J lost 2 bases, V lost 4 bases, and 6 bases had no gene match. Germline assignment: CDR1 MNHEY and CDR2 SVGAGI. The CDR3 consists of 15 residues. The DNA of the CDR3 is TGTGCCAGCAGTTCTTTGGGGGGGATCACAGATACGCAGTATTTT. Translation gives CASSSLGGITDTQYF.

The V and J genes are TRBV7-3 and TRBJ2-7; D possibly corresponds to TRBD2 (6 bases). The CDR3 has 12 amino acids. V lost 5 bases to trimming and J lost 4 bases, with 9 bases between them. The germline V gene encodes CDR1 SGHTA and CDR2 FQGTGA. CDR3 residues: CASSPEGYEQYF. The CDR3 coding sequence is TGTGCCAGCAGCCCGGAGGGATACGAGCAGTACTTC.

The chain is built from TRBV7-9 and TRBJ1-1, with D unresolved. This CDR3 is 15 amino acids long. Germline V gene sequence: CDR1 SEHNR, CDR2 FQNEAQ (reference sequence). The ends were cut back, 2 bases at V and 1 base at J, with 11 bases in the middle. CDR3 nucleotides: TGTGCCAGCAGCTTAAGTCCGGGAGGGAACACTGAAGCTTTCTTT. Translating it yields CASSLSPGGNTEAFF. Together with reference TRBV7-9 and TRBJ1-1, the CDR3 gives the full variable domain: DTGVSQNPRHKITKRGQNVTFRCDPISEHNRLYWYRQTLGQGPEFLTYFQNEAQLEKSRLLSDRFSAERPKGSFSTLEIQRTEQGDSAMYLCASSLSPGGNTEAFFGQGTRLTVV.

The chain carries TRBV5-1 and TRBJ2-6; 7 bases match TRBD1. This CDR3 has 16 amino acids. V gave up 3 bases and J gave up 0 bases; unmatched junction bases: 3. In germline, CDR1 is SGHRS, CDR2 YFSETQ. In DNA form, the CDR3 reads TGCGCCAGCAGCTCCGGGACAGACTCTGGGGCCAACGTCCTGACTTTC. Translating it yields CASSSGTDSGANVLTF.

The chain links TRBV5-6 to TRBJ2-2; 10 bases match TRBD2. The CDR3 is 18 amino acids. The ends lost 4 bases at V and 6 bases at J; junction bases unmatched: 15. Germline CDR1 and CDR2: SGHDT and YYEEEE. CDR3: CASSRAGIRLAGSGELFF. In DNA form, the CDR3 reads TGTGCCAGCAGCAGAGCAGGGATAAGACTAGCGGGTTCCGGGGAGCTGTTTTTT.

This chain links TRBV2 with TRBJ1-1; 9 positions match TRBD1. The V and J ends lost 4 bases and 1 base, in that order; junction bases with no gene match: 7. Germline assignment: CDR1 SNHLY and CDR2 FYNNEI. This CDR3 has 16 residues. For the CDR3, the DNA is TGTGCCAGCAGTGGATCTGGGACAGGGTGGAACACTGAAGCTTTCTTT. This encodes CASSGSGTGWNTEAFF.

This chain links TRBV7-2 with TRBJ1-6; 9 bases are shared with TRBD1. The CDR3 has 16 amino acids. Germline trimming cut 4 bases from V and 6 bases from J; bases unmatched to any gene: 7. CDR1 and CDR2 (germline): SGHTA, FQGNSA. Written as DNA, the CDR3 is TGTGCCAGCAGCTCATCTACAGGGGGCGGTAATTCACCCCTCCACTTT. Amino acids: CASSSSTGGGNSPLHF.

The V and J genes are TRBV10-2 and TRBJ2-7, with a possible D match to TRBD1 (6 bases). The CDR3 runs 15 residues. Per the germline V gene, CDR1 is WSHSY and CDR2 is SAAADI. Trimming cost V 7 bases and J 0 bases, with 16 bases left between them. The DNA for the CDR3 is TGCGCCAGCAAGCTAACGACGGACAGCTCCTACGAGCAGTACTTC. It yields the protein CASKLTTDSSYEQYF.

There are a few counts of this clone. The J gene is TRBJ2-7, the V gene TRBV2; TRBD1 matches 7 bases. Trimming cost V 10 bases and J 0 bases; bases outside gene matches: 3. This CDR3 has 12 amino acids. Germline lookup yields CDR1 SNHLY and CDR2 FYNNEI. The chain's CDR3 is CATWDSSYEQYF. The CDR3 bases are TGTGCCACCTGGGACAGCTCCTACGAGCAGTACTTC.

This clone was seen a handful of times. The CDR3 reads CASSFDREATEAFF. The CDR3 DNA sequence: TGTGCCAGCAGTTTTGACAGGGAGGCCACTGAAGCTTTCTTT. This chain connects TRBV2 to TRBJ1-1; 7 bases agree with TRBD1. This CDR3 is built from 14 residues. Unmatched junction bases numbered 7, after V lost 5 bases and J lost 4 bases. Germline loops: CDR1 SNHLY, CDR2 FYNNEI.

A remark on this clone: Distinct nucleotide sequences in the sample also encode this CDR3. The chain couples TRBV29-1 to TRBJ2-2, with 8 bases that match TRBD1. V trimming: 6 bases; J trimming: 6 bases; junction bases outside the gene matches: 6. Germline CDR1 is SQVTM and CDR2 is ANQGSEA. The length of the CDR3 is 13 residues. As DNA, the CDR3 is TGCAGCGTCGACAGGGGACGGTCCGGGGAGCTGTTTTTT. This sequence encodes CSVDRGRSGELFF.

The table lists this clone with a few counts. CDR3: CARRGVQETQYF. The CDR3 nucleotides are TGTGCCAGGAGGGGAGTCCAAGAGACCCAGTACTTC. The rearrangement links TRBV2 to TRBJ2-5; D may match TRBD1 or TRBD2 (5 bases each). V was clipped by 9 bases and J by 1 base, with 9 bases between them. Germline CDR1 SNHLY, CDR2 FYNNEI. The CDR3 covers 12 residues.

The chain carries TRBV5-1 and TRBJ2-3; D uncertain. Germline CDR1 SGHRS, CDR2 YFSETQ. Trimming stripped 0 bases from V and 1 base from J, with 6 bases between. The CDR3 loop spans 14 amino acids. DNA of the CDR3: TGCGCCAGCAGCTTGGTGCCAGGCACAGATACGCAGTATTTT. Protein product: CASSLVPGTDTQYF.

This rearrangement joins TRBV7-6 to TRBJ2-7; D assignment may be TRBD1 or TRBD2 (6 bases each). The CDR3 extends over 16 amino acids. Deletions cut 5 bases from V and 5 bases from J, with 22 bases between. Germline V gene lookup returns CDR1 SGHVS and CDR2 FNYEAQ. The CDR3 DNA sequence: TGTGCCAGCAGCAACCCTGGGGGGCTAGCCCTAAACGAGCAGTACTTC. Translation: CASSNPGGLALNEQYF.

The chain uses TRBV27 and TRBJ2-7; D is ambiguous. The V gene lost 6 bases and the J gene lost 7 bases, with 13 bases spanning the gap. Germline CDR1 and CDR2: MNHEY and SMNVEV (reference sequence). This CDR3 contains 12 residues. The CDR3 spells CASRVVWWEQYF. Here the CDR3 DNA reads TGTGCCAGCAGGGTAGTGTGGTGGGAGCAGTACTTC.

The chain has TRBV5-1 and TRBJ2-7, with 7 bases aligning to TRBD1. The germline CDR1 and CDR2 sequences are SGHRS and YFSETQ. J was trimmed by 0 bases and V by 3 bases; bases with no gene match: 3. CDR3 length: 14 residues. The CDR3 loop is CASSSDRNSYEQYF. The CDR3 DNA sequence: TGCGCCAGCAGCTCGGACAGGAACTCCTACGAGCAGTACTTC.

This clone is classed as medium-sized. V is TRBV15 and J is TRBJ2-7; D is unresolved. Per the germline V gene, CDR1 is LNHNV and CDR2 is YYDKDF (reference sequence). V was cut by 0 bases and J by 0 bases, with 9 bases left in between. The CDR3 has 15 amino acids. The DNA of the CDR3 is TGTGCCACCAGCAGAGATCGCGCGAGCTCCTACGAGCAGTACTTC. Protein: CATSRDRASSYEQYF. The full variable domain, its missing parts supplied by reference TRBV15 and TRBJ2-7, is DAMVIQNPRYQVTQFGKPVTLSCSQTLNHNVMYWYQQKSSQAPKLLFHYYDKDFNNEADTPDNFQSRRPNTSFCFLDIRSPGLGDTAMYLCATSRDRASSYEQYFGPGTRLTVT.

The CDR3 region has the DNA TGTGCCAGCAGCCCCCGGACAGGGCGATCCTACGAGCAGTACTTC. It codes for CASSPRTGRSYEQYF. The rearrangement links TRBV5-4 to TRBJ2-7, with 8 bases identical to TRBD1. V shed 4 bases, J shed 1 base, and the junction held 7 bases outside the gene matches. This CDR3 contains 15 residues. Germline-derived CDR1 and CDR2 are SGHNT and YYREEE (reference sequence).

This rearrangement joins TRBV5-4 to TRBJ2-7; 8 bases fit TRBD2. The CDR3 is 16 residues long. Germline V gene sequence: CDR1 SGHNT, CDR2 YYREEE (reference sequence). The V and J ends lost 0 bases and 3 bases, in that order; junction bases with no gene match: 8. CDR3 nucleotide sequence: TGTGCCAGCAGCTTGGGGGGCGGGAGGCCCATCTACGAGCAGTACTTC. As protein: CASSLGGGRPIYEQYF.